This T cell receptor (beta chain) is from a study of CD8 T cells in ankylosing spondylitis (dated by TCRdb to the late 2010s). For context, the study as a whole: T cell receptor beta repertoires were profiled in healthy donors and ankylosing spondylitis patients so that disease-linked TCR variants could be found. The full study cohort comprised around 23 ankylosing spondylitis patients and roughly 100 healthy donors. Peripheral blood samples were taken, and synovial fluid was additionally collected from ankylosing spondylitis patients. Broader findings and caveats from the paper: Significant enrichment of the disease-linked clones was reported in matched synovial fluid samples from ankylosing spondylitis patients. A TCR beta motif made up of eight or nine highly homologous amino acid variants appeared to be characteristic of blood from ankylosing spondylitis patients. The disease-linked clones showed a CD8+ phenotype and occurred at relatively low frequencies in peripheral blood. Some motif variants had previously been reported in the synovial fluid and blood of reactive arthritis patients, which suggests shared mechanisms of disease initiation.

From the germline V gene, CDR1 is LGHNT and CDR2 is FRNRAP. V is shortened by 5 bases, J by 4 bases, and the region joining them spans 11 bases. Reading from cysteine to phenylalanine, the CDR3 counts 14 amino acids. The sequence is cut down to CDR3 DNA, 42 bases in frame from base 1. The run used an Illumina HiSeq 2500. TCR beta libraries were prepared by quantitative 5'-RACE with molecular barcodes. The original methods were these. A new computational method, built on a probabilistic model of VDJ rearrangement, was used to identify disease-linked TCR variants. The public reads were reanalyzed by TCRdb: fastp trimming at Q25, MiXCR alignment, in-frame beta chains only. Rows with one shared CDR3 protein collapse into an entry with the most common genes and DNA. The V and J calls and clone size come from TCRdb's table, not from the authors' own analysis. Across this sample there are approximately 290,000 distinct CDR3 sequences, with less than 25% seen only once. 3.5% of the sample lies in the top ten.

As concerns this clonotype: It has no known antigen specificity. The input lacks base qualities; no much larger clone sits a single base away.

The chain joins TRBV12-5 to TRBJ2-2; the D segment cannot be called with confidence. The source is a female donor with ankylosing spondylitis or in good health (not recorded which). The sequencing input was blood, either unsorted or a sorted T cell fraction (not recorded which). CDR3 region: CASGPRAATGELFF. Here is the DNA: TGTGCTAGTGGTCCGCGCGCGGCCACCGGGGAGCTGTTTTTT.